The source of this T cell receptor beta chain is a study of OX40 agonist ivuxolimab in advanced cancers. Deletions cut 2 bases from V and 5 bases from J, with 13 bases between. Germline V gives CDR1 SEHNR, CDR2 FQNEAQ (reference sequence). The CDR3 covers 14 residues. Measured with immunoSEQ multiplex PCR; TCRdb has only the in-frame clones, and not every one. In the table there are tens of thousands of clones, around 90% of which are singletons. The sequence derives from an adult with an advanced solid tumor such as melanoma, head and neck, liver or kidney cancer. The sequencing used CD4+ or CD8+ T cells sorted from blood, collected in a trial of the OX40 agonist ivuxolimab. The rearrangement uses TRBV7-9 and TRBJ2-7; possibly TRBD1 or TRBD2 for D (5 bases each). The CDR3 region has the DNA TGTGCCAGCAGCTTAAGTTTGAGGGGCGACGAGCAGTACTTC. Protein: CASSLSLRGDEQYF.